This is a list of T cell receptor beta chains from one sample in a study of PD-L1 blockade in urothelial cancer. Libraries were prepared by immunoSEQ multiplex PCR; TCRdb keeps only in-frame clonotypes and omits some of them. The repertoire holds approximately 91,000 clones, with approximately 82% as singletons. The material was PBMCs, obtained around atezolizumab (anti-PD-L1) treatment. These receptors all stem from a man between 65 and 85 years old with urothelial cancer. CDR3s include the opening cysteine and the closing phenylalanine or tryptophan. D genes are given only for firm matches. Clone sizes are given selectively: once, few, many, or a class where the clone is expanded.

CDR3 | DNA | size | V | D | J
CASREAGELFF | TGCGCCAGCAGGGAGGCTGGGGAGCTGTTTTTT | - | TRBV5-1 | - | TRBJ2-2
CANSTSEGRGNEQFF | TGTGCCAACAGTACTAGCGAGGGGAGGGGCAATGAGCAGTTCTTC | - | TRBV13 | TRBD2 | TRBJ2-1
CATRRRSSGNEQFF | TGTGCCACCCGAAGAAGGAGCAGCGGCAATGAGCAGTTCTTC | few | TRBV6-1 | - | TRBJ2-1
CASSDSGRNTIYF | TGTGCCAGTAGCGACAGCGGGAGAAACACCATATATTTT | - | TRBV19 | - | TRBJ1-3
CASSLTGAMNTEAFF | TGTGCCAGCAGCCTGACAGGAGCTATGAACACTGAAGCTTTCTTT | - | TRBV5-4 | - | TRBJ1-1
CASSLGRRQGDQPQHF | TGTGCCAGCAGCTTAGGTAGGAGACAGGGGGATCAGCCCCAGCATTTT | few | TRBV11-3 | TRBD1 | TRBJ1-5
CASSLGQQYTEAFF | TGTGCCAGCAGCTTGGGGCAACAGTACACTGAAGCTTTCTTT | - | TRBV5-4 | - | TRBJ1-1
CSVVRGTEAFF | TGCAGCGTTGTCAGGGGTACTGAAGCTTTCTTT | - | TRBV29-1 | - | TRBJ1-1
CAWTIQGATYNEQFF | TGTGCCTGGACCATACAGGGGGCTACCTACAATGAGCAGTTCTTC | - | TRBV30 | TRBD1 | TRBJ2-1
CASSATGQISGNTIYF | TGTGCCAGCAGCGCTACGGGACAGATCTCTGGAAACACCATATATTTT | - | TRBV9 | TRBD1 | TRBJ1-3
CATSRDVSSGNTIYF | TGTGCCACCAGCAGAGACGTGAGCTCTGGAAACACCATATATTTT | - | TRBV15 | - | TRBJ1-3
CAWRGTSGSGNTQYF | TGTGCCTGGAGAGGGACTAGCGGGAGTGGGAATACGCAGTATTTT | - | TRBV30 | TRBD2 | TRBJ2-3
CASRPSGVDIQYF | TGTGCCAGCAGACCTTCAGGGGTCGACATTCAGTACTTC | - | TRBV28 | - | TRBJ2-4
CASSRVSANYGYTF | TGTGCCAGCAGCAGAGTTTCCGCTAACTATGGCTACACCTTC | few | TRBV7-9 | - | TRBJ1-2
CASTFQGEDSPLHF | TGCGCCAGCACCTTTCAGGGGGAGGATTCACCCCTCCACTTT | - | TRBV5-1 | TRBD1 | TRBJ1-6
CASSSRGPDGFSYEQYF | TGTGCCAGCAGCTCACGAGGCCCCGACGGTTTCTCCTACGAGCAGTACTTC | - | TRBV7-2 | - | TRBJ2-7
CASSQDYRLAGGTEPPYEQYF | TGCGCCAGCAGCCAAGATTACCGACTAGCGGGAGGAACAGAGCCCCCCTACGAGCAGTACTTC | - | TRBV4-3 | TRBD2 | TRBJ2-7
CASSLAGDRETQYF | TGTGCCAGCAGCTTGGCGGGGGATCGGGAGACCCAGTACTTC | - | TRBV7-3 | TRBD2 | TRBJ2-5
CASSRNRGRAYEQYF | TGTGCCAGTAGTCGTAACAGGGGGCGGGCCTACGAGCAGTACTTC | - | TRBV19 | TRBD1 | TRBJ2-7
CASSVAGASGSGETQYF | TGTGCCAGCAGCGTAGCAGGGGCTAGCGGGAGTGGAGAGACCCAGTACTTC | - | TRBV9 | TRBD2 | TRBJ2-5
CASSEARQKMNTEAFF | TGTGCCAGCAGTGAAGCGCGGCAGAAGATGAACACTGAAGCTTTCTTT | - | TRBV6-1 | - | TRBJ1-1
CASSTRGLNTEAFF | TGCGCCAGCAGCACCAGGGGCCTGAACACTGAAGCTTTCTTT | - | TRBV5-1 | - | TRBJ1-1
CASSGGQGAANNEQFF | TGCGCCAGCAGCGGGGGACAGGGGGCAGCAAACAATGAGCAGTTCTTC | - | TRBV5-1 | TRBD1 | TRBJ2-1
CASTMGGTEAFF | TGTGCCAGTACCATGGGGGGCACTGAAGCTTTCTTT | - | TRBV30 | - | TRBJ1-1
CASSLGSAGANVLTF | TGTGCCAGCAGCTTAGGGAGTGCTGGGGCCAACGTCCTGACTTTC | - | TRBV7-8 | - | TRBJ2-6
CASSREVNTGELFF | TGTGCCAGCAGCCGAGAGGTGAACACCGGGGAGCTGTTTTTT | - | TRBV7-2 | - | TRBJ2-2
CSARVGAEQYF | TGCAGTGCTAGAGTAGGGGCCGAGCAGTACTTC | - | TRBV20-1 | - | TRBJ2-7
CASSFQGGWDTEAFF | TGTGCCAGCAGCTTCCAGGGAGGATGGGACACTGAAGCTTTCTTT | - | TRBV5-4 | - | TRBJ1-1
CASSGQGGDGELFF | TGTGCCAGCAGCGGACAGGGAGGGGACGGGGAGCTGTTTTTT | few | TRBV13 | - | TRBJ2-2
CASSLRLHNEQFF | TGTGCTAGCAGCTTAAGACTACACAATGAGCAGTTCTTC | few | TRBV7-7 | - | TRBJ2-1